Presented here are 8 T cell receptor beta chains from one specimen sequenced in a study of blood T cell repertoires in COVID-19. Generated by immunoSEQ multiplex PCR, the TCRdb table keeps only in-frame clones and is missing some. This table holds around 110,000 clones, approximately 82% found once. Sequencing was performed on peripheral blood. These receptors all stem from a man aged 25-45 years with acute or convalescent COVID-19.

The chain is built from TRBV6-5 and TRBJ2-2; 7 positions agree with TRBD2. Germline V gives CDR1 MNHEY, CDR2 SVGAGI. With 7 bases clipped from V and 0 bases from J, the junction kept 5 bases outside the gene matches. The CDR3 loop spans 15 amino acids. In nucleotides, the CDR3 is TGTGCCAGCACCAGTGGGGGGGCGAACACCGGGGAGCTGTTTTTT. Protein sequence: CASTSGGANTGELFF.

In this sample, this clone turned up once. The V and J genes are TRBV5-6 and TRBJ2-7; 8 nucleotides match TRBD1. Germline V gene data show CDR1 as SGHDT and CDR2 as YYEEEE. After removal of 3 bases from V and 2 bases from J, the junction contained 4 bases not matched to a gene. This CDR3 region has 14 residues. The CDR3 sequence is CASSWGTGAYEQYV. For the CDR3, the DNA is TGTGCCAGCAGCTGGGGGACAGGAGCCTACGAGCAGTACGTC.

The chain recombines TRBV5-6 with TRBJ1-2; D not resolved. Per germline, CDR1 SGHDT and CDR2 YYEEEE. V was trimmed by 4 bases and J by 0 bases, leaving 10 bases between them. This CDR3 has 14 amino acids. The CDR3 bases are TGTGCCAGCAGCCCGAGCCTAGCTAACTATGGCTACACCTTC. This gives the protein CASSPSLANYGYTF.

This clone was seen a few times. The CDR3 sequence is CASSGGPKTGYEQYF. For the CDR3, the DNA is TGTGCCAGTAGCGGGGGCCCGAAGACGGGATACGAGCAGTACTTC. The chain combines TRBV6-5 with TRBJ2-7, with 9 bases identical to TRBD2. Germline CDR1 is MNHEY and CDR2 is SVGAGI. V was pared by 9 bases and J by 4 bases, with 13 bases of the junction left unmatched. The CDR3 spans 15 residues.

CDR3 in amino acids: CASSPRGADVIGYTF. In DNA form, the CDR3 reads TGTGCCAGCAGCCCCCGTGGGGCGGATGTGATTGGCTACACCTTC. This chain links TRBV7-3 with TRBJ1-2; maybe TRBD1 (5 bases). CDR1 and CDR2 (germline): SGHTA, FQGTGA. V was pared by 5 bases and J by 7 bases, with 20 bases between. This CDR3 has 15 amino acids.

The rearrangement joins TRBV7-9 to TRBJ2-1; D gene unclear. The CDR3 is 14 residues long. Per the germline V gene, CDR1 is SEHNR and CDR2 is FQNEAQ (reference sequence). Trimming removed 2 bases at V and 6 bases at J, with 11 bases between. CDR3 residues: CASSLSVGLNEQFF. In DNA form, the CDR3 reads TGTGCCAGCAGCTTATCTGTGGGCCTCAATGAGCAGTTCTTC.

V usage is TRBV12-5 and J usage is TRBJ1-3; no clear D. The CDR3 is 15 residues long. The V end was cut by 2 bases, the J end by 4 bases, with 12 bases between. CDR1 is LGHNT, CDR2 FRNRAP, per germline. CDR3 in DNA: TGTGCTAGTGGTTTGACGGCCGGGTACGGAAACACCATATATTTT. This gives the protein CASGLTAGYGNTIYF. The variable domain in full, completed from reference TRBV12-5 and TRBJ1-3, reads DARVTQTPRHKVTEMGQEVTMRCQPILGHNTVFWYRQTMMQGLELLAYFRNRAPLDDSGMPKDRFSAEMPDATLATLKIQPSEPRDSAVYFCASGLTAGYGNTIYFGEGSWLTVV.

Here the CDR3 DNA reads TGTGCCAGCATGAGCGCGTCCAGCCTCTACGAGCAGTACGTC. This codes for CASMSASSLYEQYV. The chain combines TRBV2 with TRBJ2-7, with D unresolved. The ends were cut back, 7 bases at V and 3 bases at J, with 16 bases in the middle. The CDR3 has 14 amino acids. Germline values: CDR1 SNHLY, CDR2 FYNNEI.